Below, 7 T cell receptor beta chains from the same sample are listed, as sequenced in a study of shared clonotypes between healthy human individuals. Positively selected for CCR7, the CD45RO-negative cells used as naive CD8 cells excluded terminally differentiated effector memory CD45RA+ cells. TCRdb keeps only in-frame clones here, not all; method: immunoSEQ multiplex PCR. Of about 2.2 million clones listed, just over 90% are singletons. Sequenced material: naive CD8+ T cells from PBMCs. These receptors came from a man younger than 30 in good health. Some clones in this sample may be carry-over from other donors' samples.

The chain couples TRBV27 to TRBJ2-1, with 10 bases aligning to TRBD2. This CDR3 is 18 amino acids long. V dropped 0 bases and J dropped 1; count of bases not matched to a gene: 6. CDR1 and CDR2 (germline): MNHEY, SMNVEV (reference sequence). The DNA of the CDR3 is TGTGCCAGCAGTTTATCCCCGGGAGCGGGAGGGTCCTACAATGAGCAGTTCTTC. This translates into CASSLSPGAGGSYNEQFF.

The rearrangement links TRBV5-1 to TRBJ2-3, with D perhaps matching TRBD1 or TRBD2 (7 bases each). The CDR3 sequence is 16 residues long. V dropped 1 base and J dropped 4 bases, with 16 bases sitting between them. Germline V gives CDR1 SGHRS, CDR2 YFSETQ. The CDR3 region has the DNA TGCGCCAGCAGCTTGTCCCAGGGGGAGGGGGCAGATACGCAGTATTTT. Translation gives CASSLSQGEGADTQYF.

The J gene is TRBJ2-3, the V gene TRBV27; D is ambiguous. V gave up 5 bases and J gave up 4 bases, with 19 bases separating them. The CDR3 has 16 amino acids. Germline values: CDR1 MNHEY, CDR2 SMNVEV (reference sequence). CDR3 nucleotides: TGTGCCAGCAGTCCCCGAATTAGCCGTGGACCAGATACGCAGTATTTT. It encodes CASSPRISRGPDTQYF.

The chain combines TRBV5-6 with TRBJ2-7; 7 positions match TRBD2. This CDR3 comprises 14 residues. The ends lost 5 bases at V and 4 bases at J; junction bases unmatched: 9. From germline, CDR1 is SGHDT and CDR2 YYEEEE. Written as DNA, the CDR3 is TGTGCCAGCAGATCGCACGGGGGGTTATACGAGCAGTACTTC. This translates into CASRSHGGLYEQYF. Full variable domain (missing parts from reference TRBV5-6 and TRBJ2-7): DAGVTQSPTHLIKTRGQQVTLRCSPKSGHDTVSWYQQALGQGPQFIFQYYEEEERQRGNFPDRFSGHQFPNYSSELNVNALLLGDSALYLCASRSHGGLYEQYFGPGTRLTVT.

The chain employs TRBV11-2 and TRBJ2-5; D possibly corresponds to TRBD2 (5 bases). The CDR3 spans 17 residues. The germline V gene has CDR1 SGHAT and CDR2 FQNNGV. The V end was cut by 4 bases, the J end by 2 bases, with 20 bases between. The CDR3 sequence is CASSSLVLERRQETQYF. The CDR3 nucleotides read TGTGCCAGCAGCTCCTTGGTGTTGGAGCGGAGACAAGAGACCCAGTACTTC.

The chain is built from TRBV9 and TRBJ1-1; 7 bases fit TRBD1. After removal of 5 bases from V and 4 bases from J, the junction contained 11 bases not matched to a gene. Germline CDR1 and CDR2: SGDLS and YYNGEE. The CDR3 extends over 15 amino acids. CDR3 DNA: TGTGCCAGCAGGGCTACGGACAGGACGACCACTGAAGCTTTCTTT. The encoded protein is CASRATDRTTTEAFF.

The chain uses TRBV7-9 and TRBJ2-1; no clear D gene. Trimming shortened V by 2 bases and J by 2 bases, and 16 bases separated the two germline ends. In germline, CDR1 is SEHNR, CDR2 FQNEAQ (reference sequence). This CDR3 contains 17 residues. CDR3 sequence reads: CASSLSGRRAPYNEQFF. The CDR3 DNA reads TGTGCCAGCAGCTTATCCGGTAGACGAGCCCCCTACAATGAGCAGTTCTTC.